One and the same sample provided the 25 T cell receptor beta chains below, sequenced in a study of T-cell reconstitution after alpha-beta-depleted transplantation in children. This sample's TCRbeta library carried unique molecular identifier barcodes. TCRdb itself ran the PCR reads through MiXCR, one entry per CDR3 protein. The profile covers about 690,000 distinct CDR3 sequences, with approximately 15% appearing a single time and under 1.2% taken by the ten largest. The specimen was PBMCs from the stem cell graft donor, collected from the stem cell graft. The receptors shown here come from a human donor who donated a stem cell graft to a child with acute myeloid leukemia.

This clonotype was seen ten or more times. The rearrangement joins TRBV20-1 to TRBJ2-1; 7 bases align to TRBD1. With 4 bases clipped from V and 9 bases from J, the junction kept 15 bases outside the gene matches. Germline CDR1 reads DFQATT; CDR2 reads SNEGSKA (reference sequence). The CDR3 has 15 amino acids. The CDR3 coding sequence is TGCAGTGCTATGCGATACGGGACAGATTTTGTTGAGCAGTTCTTC. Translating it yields CSAMRYGTDFVEQFF.

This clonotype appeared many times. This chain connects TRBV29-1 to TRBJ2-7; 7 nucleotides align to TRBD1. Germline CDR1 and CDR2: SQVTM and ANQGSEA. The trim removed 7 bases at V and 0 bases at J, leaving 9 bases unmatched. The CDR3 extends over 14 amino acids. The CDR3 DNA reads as TGCAGCGCCACAGGGGAAAGGAGCTCCTACGAGCAGTACTTC. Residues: CSATGERSSYEQYF.

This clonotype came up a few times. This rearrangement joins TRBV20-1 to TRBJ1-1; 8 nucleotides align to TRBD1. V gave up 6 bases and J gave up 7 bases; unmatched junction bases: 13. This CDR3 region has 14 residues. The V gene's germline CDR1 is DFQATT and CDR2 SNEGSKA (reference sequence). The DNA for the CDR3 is TGCAGTGCGGCCTCAGGGGGCGCGAAGAATGAAGCTTTCTTT. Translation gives CSAASGGAKNEAFF.

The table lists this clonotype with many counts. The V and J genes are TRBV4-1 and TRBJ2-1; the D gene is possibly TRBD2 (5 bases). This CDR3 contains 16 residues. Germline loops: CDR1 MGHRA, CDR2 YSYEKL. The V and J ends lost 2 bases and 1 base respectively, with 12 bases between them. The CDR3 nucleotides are TGCGCCAGCAGCCAAAGAGGACTTCTATCCTACAATGAGCAGTTCTTC. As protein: CASSQRGLLSYNEQFF.

For the CDR3, the DNA is TGCAGCGCCCTGACCCGTACAACGGATGGCTACACCTTC. Translating it yields CSALTRTTDGYTF. This chain links TRBV29-1 with TRBJ1-2; D not resolved. V lost 7 bases and J lost 6, with 18 bases in between. The CDR3 consists of 13 residues. Looked up from germline, CDR1 is SQVTM and CDR2 is ANQGSEA.

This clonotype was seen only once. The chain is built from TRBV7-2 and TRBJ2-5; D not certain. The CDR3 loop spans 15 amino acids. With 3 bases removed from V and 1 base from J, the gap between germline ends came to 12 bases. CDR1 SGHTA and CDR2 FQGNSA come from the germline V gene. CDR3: CASSFPGFFQETQYF. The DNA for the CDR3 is TGTGCCAGCAGCTTTCCCGGGTTTTTCCAAGAGACCCAGTACTTC.

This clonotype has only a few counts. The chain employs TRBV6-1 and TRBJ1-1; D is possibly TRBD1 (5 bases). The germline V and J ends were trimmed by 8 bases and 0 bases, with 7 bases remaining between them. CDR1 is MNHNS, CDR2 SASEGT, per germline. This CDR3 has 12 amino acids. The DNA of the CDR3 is TGTGCCAGCGACAGACTGAACACTGAAGCTTTCTTT. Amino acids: CASDRLNTEAFF.

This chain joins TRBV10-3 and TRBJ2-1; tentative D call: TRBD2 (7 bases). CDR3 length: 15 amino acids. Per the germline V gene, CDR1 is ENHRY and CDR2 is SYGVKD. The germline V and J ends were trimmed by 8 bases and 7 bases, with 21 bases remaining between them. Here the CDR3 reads CAIAVLGGGPNEQFF. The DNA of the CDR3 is TGTGCCATCGCGGTGTTAGGGGGGGGGCCGAATGAGCAGTTCTTC.

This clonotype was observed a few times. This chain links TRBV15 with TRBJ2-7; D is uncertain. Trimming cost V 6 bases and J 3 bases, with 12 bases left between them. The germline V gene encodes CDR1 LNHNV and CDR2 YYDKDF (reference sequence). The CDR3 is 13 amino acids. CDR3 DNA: TGTGCCACCAGTCGCAACAGAAACTACGAGCAGTACTTC. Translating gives CATSRNRNYEQYF.

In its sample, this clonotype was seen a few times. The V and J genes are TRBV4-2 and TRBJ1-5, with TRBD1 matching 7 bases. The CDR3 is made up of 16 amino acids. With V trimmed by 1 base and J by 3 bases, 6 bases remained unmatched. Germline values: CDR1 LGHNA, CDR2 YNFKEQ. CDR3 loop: CASSQASDRVNQPQHF. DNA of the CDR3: TGTGCCAGCAGCCAAGCTTCCGACAGGGTCAATCAGCCCCAGCATTTT.

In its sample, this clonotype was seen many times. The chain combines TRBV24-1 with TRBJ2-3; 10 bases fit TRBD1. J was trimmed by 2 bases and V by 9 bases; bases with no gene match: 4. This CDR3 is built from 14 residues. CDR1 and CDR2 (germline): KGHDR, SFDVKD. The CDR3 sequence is CATGTGAYTDTQYF. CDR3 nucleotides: TGTGCCACCGGGACAGGGGCGTACACAGATACGCAGTATTTT.

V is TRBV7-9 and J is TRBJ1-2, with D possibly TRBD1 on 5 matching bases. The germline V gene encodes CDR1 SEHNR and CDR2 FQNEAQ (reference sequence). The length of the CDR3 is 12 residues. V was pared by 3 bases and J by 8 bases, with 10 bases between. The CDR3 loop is CASSFDSPGYTF. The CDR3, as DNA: TGTGCCAGCAGCTTCGACAGTCCCGGCTACACCTTC.

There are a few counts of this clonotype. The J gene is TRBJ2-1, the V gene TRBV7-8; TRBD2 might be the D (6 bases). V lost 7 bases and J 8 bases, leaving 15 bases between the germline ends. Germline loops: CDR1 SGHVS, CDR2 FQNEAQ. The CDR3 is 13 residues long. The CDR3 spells CASKGAWGDEQFF. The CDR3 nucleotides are TGTGCCAGCAAGGGCGCCTGGGGGGATGAGCAGTTCTTC.

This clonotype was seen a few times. In DNA form, the CDR3 reads TGTGCCAGCAGTTTCGGGGGGGTAAATGAGCAGTTCTTC. Protein sequence: CASSFGGVNEQFF. The V gene is TRBV27, the J gene TRBJ2-1; 8 bases map to TRBD2. In germline, CDR1 is MNHEY, CDR2 SMNVEV (reference sequence). The CDR3 runs 13 residues. Trimming removed 3 bases from V and 7 bases from J; junction bases left unmatched: 2.

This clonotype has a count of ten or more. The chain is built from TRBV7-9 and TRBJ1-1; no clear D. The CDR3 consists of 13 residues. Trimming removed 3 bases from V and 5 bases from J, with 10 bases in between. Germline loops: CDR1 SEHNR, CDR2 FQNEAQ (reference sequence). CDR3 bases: TGTGCCAGCAGCTTGAAGGCCGGGACTGAAGCTTTCTTT. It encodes CASSLKAGTEAFF.

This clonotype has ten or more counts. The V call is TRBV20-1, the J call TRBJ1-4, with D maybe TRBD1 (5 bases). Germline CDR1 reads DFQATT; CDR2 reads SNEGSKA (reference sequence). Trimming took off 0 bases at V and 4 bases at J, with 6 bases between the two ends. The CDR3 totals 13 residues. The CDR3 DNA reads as TGCAGTGCTAGAGAAGACAGTAATGAAAAACTGTTTTTT. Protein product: CSAREDSNEKLFF.

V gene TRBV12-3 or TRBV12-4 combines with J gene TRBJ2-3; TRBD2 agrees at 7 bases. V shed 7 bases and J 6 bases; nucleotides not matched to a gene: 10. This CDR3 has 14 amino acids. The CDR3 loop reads CASTLRDYRDTQYF. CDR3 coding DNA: TGTGCCAGCACCCTCCGGGACTACCGGGATACGCAGTATTTT.

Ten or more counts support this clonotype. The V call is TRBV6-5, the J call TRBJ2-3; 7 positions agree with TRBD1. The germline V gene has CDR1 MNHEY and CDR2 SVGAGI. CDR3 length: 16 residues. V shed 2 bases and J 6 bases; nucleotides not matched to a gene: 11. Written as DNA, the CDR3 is TGTGCCAGCAGTTACGGGGTGGACAGGAAGTTTGATACGCAGTATTTT. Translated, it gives CASSYGVDRKFDTQYF.

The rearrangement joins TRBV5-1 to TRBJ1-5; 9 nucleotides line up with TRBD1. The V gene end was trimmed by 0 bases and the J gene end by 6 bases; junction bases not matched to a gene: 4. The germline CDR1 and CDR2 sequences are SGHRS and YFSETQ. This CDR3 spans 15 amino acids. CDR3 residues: CASSLGQGVFQPQHF. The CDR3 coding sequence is TGCGCCAGCAGCTTGGGACAGGGGGTATTTCAGCCCCAGCATTTT.

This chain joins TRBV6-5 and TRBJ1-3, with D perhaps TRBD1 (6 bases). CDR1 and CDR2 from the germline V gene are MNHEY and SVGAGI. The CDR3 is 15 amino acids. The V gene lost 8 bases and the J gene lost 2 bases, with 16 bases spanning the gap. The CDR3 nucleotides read TGTGCCAGCCGACAGGCATCGTCCACTGGAAACACCATATATTTT. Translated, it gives CASRQASSTGNTIYF.

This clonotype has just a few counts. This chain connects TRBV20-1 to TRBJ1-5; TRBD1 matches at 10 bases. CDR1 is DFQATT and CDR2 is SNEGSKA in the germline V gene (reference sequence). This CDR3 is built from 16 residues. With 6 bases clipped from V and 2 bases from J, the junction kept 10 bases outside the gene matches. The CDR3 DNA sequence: TGCAGTGCCATAGGGGGACAGGGGAATCGCAATCAGCCCCAGCATTTT. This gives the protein CSAIGGQGNRNQPQHF.

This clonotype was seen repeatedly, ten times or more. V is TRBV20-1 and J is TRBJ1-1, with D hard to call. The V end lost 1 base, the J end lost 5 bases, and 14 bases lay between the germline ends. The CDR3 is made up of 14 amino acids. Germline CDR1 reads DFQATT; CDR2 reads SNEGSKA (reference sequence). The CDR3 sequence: CSARGLAGITEAFF. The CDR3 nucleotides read TGCAGTGCTAGAGGGCTTGCCGGGATAACTGAAGCTTTCTTT.

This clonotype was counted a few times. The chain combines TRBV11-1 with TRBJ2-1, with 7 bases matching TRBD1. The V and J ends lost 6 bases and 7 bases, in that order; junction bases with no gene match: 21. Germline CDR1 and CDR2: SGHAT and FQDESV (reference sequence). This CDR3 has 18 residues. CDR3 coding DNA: TGTGCCAGCAGTCTAAAGAACCGTCCGACAGGGAGAGGGAATGAGCAGTTCTTC. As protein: CASSLKNRPTGRGNEQFF.

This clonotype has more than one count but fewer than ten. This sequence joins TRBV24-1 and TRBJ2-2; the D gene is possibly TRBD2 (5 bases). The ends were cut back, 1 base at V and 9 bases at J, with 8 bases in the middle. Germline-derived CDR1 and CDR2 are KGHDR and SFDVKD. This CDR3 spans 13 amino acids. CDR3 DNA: TGTGCCACCAGTGATTTTGGAGGAAGGGAGCTGTTTTTT. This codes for CATSDFGGRELFF.

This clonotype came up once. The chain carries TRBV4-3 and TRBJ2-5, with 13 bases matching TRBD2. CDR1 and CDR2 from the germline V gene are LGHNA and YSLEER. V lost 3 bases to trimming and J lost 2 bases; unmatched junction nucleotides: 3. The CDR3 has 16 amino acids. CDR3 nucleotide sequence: TGCGCCAGCAGCCAGTCGACTAGCGGGGGGCAAGAGACCCAGTACTTC. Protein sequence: CASSQSTSGGQETQYF.